These 27 T cell receptor beta chains were sequenced from one sample in a study of vaccination and CD4 T cells after COVID-19. The treatment denotes: roughly 11-day PBMC culture with coronavirus spike peptide pools or control peptides (ViraFEST assay). Before the COVID-19 pandemic (2011-2018), CD4+ T cells were obtained from the unexposed donor. These receptors have no identified antigens. An Oncomine TCR Beta short-read assay was used to sequence the DNA from cultured CD4+ T cells. TCRdb re-derived calls from the PCR reads in MiXCR, one entry per CDR3 protein. The sample holds about 7,200 distinct CDR3 sequences, 33% seen once. The sample consisted of CD4+ T cells from blood, cultured in vitro. The source of these receptors is a human donor in good health.

In its sample, this clonotype was seen a few times. The chain recombines TRBV25-1 with TRBJ1-6; 9 bases are shared with TRBD1. The CDR3 covers 15 residues. Trimming cost V 3 bases and J 13 bases; bases outside gene matches: 10. The germline V gene encodes CDR1 MGHDK and CDR2 SYGVNS. The chain's CDR3 is CASSEREQGAEPLHF. CDR3 DNA: TGTGCCAGCAGTGAGCGGGAACAGGGGGCAGAGCCCCTCCACTTT.

The rearrangement uses TRBV9 and TRBJ1-2; D possibly corresponds to TRBD1 (6 bases). In germline, CDR1 is SGDLS, CDR2 YYNGEE. The CDR3 runs 16 residues. V lost 3 bases, J lost 8 bases, and 23 bases lay in between. CDR3 sequence (DNA): TGTGCCAGCAGCGACCCACAGGGCTTTCAACCGTGGGGCTACACCTTC. Protein sequence: CASSDPQGFQPWGYTF.

This clonotype was picked up a small number of times. The chain recombines TRBV6-1 with TRBJ1-6, with 11 bases that match TRBD1. Trimming removed 1 base from V and 13 bases from J; junction bases left unmatched: 9. The CDR3 consists of 16 residues. Germline V gene lookup returns CDR1 MNHNS and CDR2 SASEGT. The CDR3 DNA follows: TGTGCCAGCAGTGAAGAAGGTGGGACAGGGGGTCTCCCCCTCCACTTT. This encodes CASSEEGGTGGLPLHF.

The rearrangement joins TRBV4-1 to TRBJ2-1; possibly TRBD2 for D (5 bases). Looked up from germline, CDR1 is MGHRA and CDR2 is YSYEKL. The CDR3 runs to 15 residues. The germline V and J ends were trimmed by 3 bases and 2 bases, with 11 bases remaining between them. This CDR3 is CASSQADLAYNEQFF. The CDR3 nucleotides are TGCGCCAGCAGCCAGGCGGACTTAGCCTACAATGAGCAGTTCTTC.

The V gene is TRBV7-9, the J gene TRBJ2-7; 9 bases align to TRBD1. The length of the CDR3 is 16 residues. V was clipped by 0 bases and J by 5 bases; unmatched bases: 8. Germline CDR1 is SEHNR and CDR2 is FQNEAQ (reference sequence). DNA for the CDR3: TGTGCCAGCAGCTTAGCGGGGGACAGGGAAACCCACGAGCAGTACTTC. This encodes CASSLAGDRETHEQYF.

The chain joins TRBV11-2 to TRBJ2-5; tentative D call: TRBD2 (5 bases). Per germline, CDR1 SGHAT and CDR2 FQNNGV. The CDR3 is 13 residues long. V was cut by 5 bases and J by 4 bases, with 11 bases left in between. The CDR3: CASSRKGGETQYF. The CDR3 region has the DNA TGTGCCAGCAGCCGAAAAGGAGGAGAGACCCAGTACTTC.

The chain joins TRBV19 to TRBJ1-5; D unclear. With 6 bases removed from V and 0 bases from J, the gap between germline ends came to 9 bases. CDR1 LNHDA and CDR2 SQIVND come from the germline V gene (reference sequence). The CDR3 totals 14 residues. CDR3 protein: CASRAAYSNQPQHF. As DNA, the CDR3 is TGTGCCAGTAGGGCAGCATATAGCAATCAGCCCCAGCATTTT.

This chain connects TRBV9 to TRBJ2-3; TRBD2 matches 7 bases. The V segment lost 2 bases and the J segment 1 base; nucleotides outside the gene matches: 4. CDR3 length: 15 amino acids. CDR1 SGDLS and CDR2 YYNGEE come from the germline V gene. Here the CDR3 reads CASSVIAGRTDTQYF. CDR3 DNA sequence: TGTGCCAGCAGCGTGATAGCGGGCCGCACAGATACGCAGTATTTT.

By frequency in the sample, this clonotype is medium-sized. The chain is built from TRBV7-2 and TRBJ1-5; possibly TRBD1 for D (6 bases). CDR1 SGHTA and CDR2 FQGNSA come from the germline V gene. Between the trimmed V and J ends, which lost 1 base and 11 bases, there was a span of 21 bases. The CDR3 is made up of 16 amino acids. The CDR3 protein is CASSLGAQGPQGTQHF. In nucleotides, the CDR3 is TGTGCCAGCAGCTTAGGGGCACAGGGCCCACAAGGCACCCAGCATTTT.

The chain has TRBV7-9 and TRBJ1-2; unclear D gene. From germline, CDR1 is SEHNR and CDR2 FQNEAQ (reference sequence). The CDR3 has 14 residues. The V gene lost 0 bases and the J gene lost 6 bases, with 11 bases spanning the gap. The CDR3 DNA sequence: TGTGCCAGCAGCTTAGCGTCGCCCGTGGATGGCTACACCTTC. This encodes CASSLASPVDGYTF.

The chain employs TRBV20-1 and TRBJ1-2; D is unclear. The V gene lost 0 bases and the J gene lost 8 bases, with 13 bases spanning the gap. CDR1 and CDR2 from the germline V gene are DFQATT and SNEGSKA (reference sequence). This CDR3 has 13 amino acids. DNA of the CDR3: TGCAGTGCTAGAGACAGACTTGTGCTCGGCTACACCTTC. Amino acid sequence: CSARDRLVLGYTF.

V usage is TRBV7-2 and J usage is TRBJ2-5; D is uncertain. From germline, CDR1 is SGHTA and CDR2 FQGNSA. The CDR3 totals 15 residues. Trimming shortened V by 1 base and J by 4 bases, and 13 bases separated the two germline ends. The CDR3 DNA reads TGTGCCAGCAGCTTAGTGCCTTCATTAGGAGAGACCCAGTACTTC. This gives the protein CASSLVPSLGETQYF.

This clonotype is categorized as medium-sized. This chain uses TRBV9 with TRBJ2-5; no clear D. Germline CDR1 is SGDLS and CDR2 is YYNGEE. This CDR3 is built from 16 residues. The ends were cut back, 0 bases at V and 1 base at J, with 13 bases in the middle. CDR3 DNA: TGTGCCAGCAGCGTAGGTACAGTGGGCAGCCAAGAGACCCAGTACTTC. The encoded protein is CASSVGTVGSQETQYF.

This chain joins TRBV5-6 and TRBJ1-1, with unresolved D. Germline V gene lookup returns CDR1 SGHDT and CDR2 YYEEEE. This CDR3 comprises 12 residues. The V end lost 7 bases, the J end lost 1 base, and 8 bases lay between the germline ends. CDR3 region: CASLTRNTEAFF. CDR3 in DNA: TGTGCCAGCTTAACGAGGAACACTGAAGCTTTCTTT.

The chain employs TRBV7-9 and TRBJ1-3, with D uncertain. The ends were cut back, 5 bases at V and 0 bases at J, with 14 bases in the middle. Germline V gene data show CDR1 as SEHNR and CDR2 as FQNEAQ (reference sequence). The CDR3 extends over 16 amino acids. The CDR3 protein is CASSPFTVISGNTIYF. Written as DNA, the CDR3 is TGTGCCAGCAGCCCATTTACAGTTATCTCTGGAAACACCATATATTTT.

This clonotype was found once. The chain couples TRBV2 to TRBJ2-3; a possible D gene is TRBD2 (5 bases). The CDR3 has 15 residues. Deletions cut 7 bases from V and 5 bases from J, with 19 bases between. The germline V gene encodes CDR1 SNHLY and CDR2 FYNNEI. CDR3 sequence (DNA): TGTGCCAGCATTACGTGGGGAGCCTCGGTAGATACGCAGTATTTT. As protein: CASITWGASVDTQYF.

The chain carries TRBV5-4 and TRBJ2-5; 9 bases are shared with TRBD2. V shed 5 bases and J 4 bases; nucleotides not matched to a gene: 6. Germline V gene sequence: CDR1 SGHNT, CDR2 YYREEE (reference sequence). The CDR3 is 14 amino acids. The CDR3 DNA follows: TGTGCCAGCAGTTCGCGGGGGGGATCAGAGACCCAGTACTTC. This sequence encodes CASSSRGGSETQYF.

This clonotype has more than one count but fewer than ten. J is TRBJ2-2 and V is TRBV6-4; 7 positions match TRBD2. This CDR3 spans 15 amino acids. Germline lookup yields CDR1 MRHNA and CDR2 SNTAGT. V shed 4 bases, J shed 3 bases, and the junction held 5 bases outside the gene matches. In nucleotides, the CDR3 is TGTGCCAGCAGTGCCGGGGGGACCGACACCGGGGAGCTGTTTTTT. This sequence encodes CASSAGGTDTGELFF.

This clonotype is hyperexpanded. V gene TRBV30 combines with J gene TRBJ1-2, with no clear D. Germline V gives CDR1 GTSNPN, CDR2 SVGIG (reference sequence). This CDR3 has 12 amino acids. Trimming left V 0 bases short and J 7 bases short, with 9 bases between. CDR3 nucleotide sequence: TGTGCCTGGAGTGTACAGCCTCGTGGCTACACCTTC. Residues: CAWSVQPRGYTF. Full variable domain (remainder filled in from reference TRBV30 and TRBJ1-2): SQTIHQWPATLVQPVGSPLSLECTVEGTSNPNLYWYRQAAGRGLQLLFYSVGIGQISSEVPQNLSASRPQDRQFILSSKKLLLSDSGFYLCAWSVQPRGYTFGSGTRLTVV.

This clonotype has only a few counts. The chain joins TRBV12-3 or TRBV12-4 to TRBJ1-2; no definite D call. CDR3 size: 13 residues. Trimming removed 2 bases at V and 8 bases at J, with 12 bases between. The CDR3 DNA is TGTGCCAGCAGTTTACAAAGGCCTCAGGGCTACACCTTC. Translation gives CASSLQRPQGYTF.

This sequence joins TRBV20-1 and TRBJ2-7, with D possibly being TRBD1 or TRBD2 (5 bases each). V lost 4 bases to trimming and J lost 6 bases, with 25 bases between them. Per germline, CDR1 DFQATT and CDR2 SNEGSKA (reference sequence). CDR3 length: 16 residues. CDR3 in amino acids: CSAKHLDEGRLGEQYF. As DNA, the CDR3 is TGCAGTGCTAAGCATCTAGATGAGGGGCGTTTAGGCGAGCAGTACTTC.

V is TRBV6-1 and J is TRBJ2-7; no reliable D call. V lost 5 bases and J 5 bases, leaving 16 bases between the germline ends. Germline CDR1 and CDR2: MNHNS and SASEGT. The CDR3 has 14 amino acids. The CDR3 DNA sequence: TGTGCCAGCAGTCCCCAGACACTTGGGGACGAGCAGTACTTC. It is translated as CASSPQTLGDEQYF.

This clonotype is medium-sized by share. The chain couples TRBV11-2 to TRBJ1-2, with D hard to call. The V and J ends lost 5 bases and 8 bases respectively, with 12 bases between them. Germline CDR1 reads SGHAT; CDR2 reads FQNNGV. This CDR3 contains 12 residues. DNA for the CDR3: TGTGCCAGCAGCCCCGGAAGCCCAGGCTACACCTTC. Translating it yields CASSPGSPGYTF.

This rearrangement joins TRBV5-4 to TRBJ2-5, with 14 bases matching TRBD2. Unmatched junction bases numbered 6, after V lost 4 bases and J lost 4 bases. The CDR3 length is 16 residues. Per germline, CDR1 SGHNT and CDR2 YYREEE (reference sequence). This CDR3 is CASSPKTSGGGETQYF. The CDR3 DNA follows: TGTGCCAGCAGCCCGAAGACTAGCGGGGGGGGAGAGACCCAGTACTTC.

This clonotype was seen only a few times. J is TRBJ1-1 and V is TRBV20-1; TRBD1 matches 10 bases. Germline values: CDR1 DFQATT, CDR2 SNEGSKA (reference sequence). The V segment lost 5 bases and the J segment 5 bases; nucleotides outside the gene matches: 2. The CDR3 runs 12 residues. The CDR3 loop is CSAGTGETEAFF. CDR3 in DNA: TGCAGTGCTGGGACAGGGGAAACTGAAGCTTTCTTT.

This clonotype has a handful of counts. This chain links TRBV15 with TRBJ2-5, with TRBD2 identical over 10 bases. The CDR3 loop spans 17 amino acids. Germline lookup yields CDR1 LNHNV and CDR2 YYDKDF (reference sequence). V gave up 0 bases and J gave up 4 bases; unmatched junction bases: 8. Here the CDR3 reads CATSRDGERGGVETQYF. The DNA for the CDR3 is TGTGCCACCAGCAGAGATGGGGAGCGGGGGGGCGTAGAGACCCAGTACTTC.

The genes are TRBV12-3 or TRBV12-4 and TRBJ1-2, with a possible D match to TRBD1 (6 bases). This CDR3 contains 13 residues. The V and J ends lost 5 bases and 5 bases respectively, with 12 bases between them. CDR3 DNA: TGTGCCAGCAGTCCTTTAGGGGGGTATGGCTACACCTTC. This encodes CASSPLGGYGYTF.